This T cell receptor (beta chain) was captured by sequencing in a study of response to subunit inactivated influenza vaccine. General study findings and limits: It was the authors' suggestion that each seasonal influenza vaccination recruits few new T cells.

The CDR3 runs to 13 residues. V was trimmed by 8 bases and J by 1 base, leaving 11 bases between them. CDR1 is MNHEY, CDR2 SVGEGT, per germline. In regard to this clonotype: The antigen is undetermined.

TCRdb ran MiXCR on the RT-PCR reads and lists one entry per CDR3 protein. The data show about 160,000 distinct CDR3 sequences, approximately 10% seen once. This TCR was recovered from a man aged 50 or older who received an inactivated influenza vaccine. Sequences were derived from non-naive T cells sorted from PBMCs, sampled more than 35 days after vaccination. The chain couples TRBV6-2 or TRBV6-3 to TRBJ1-1, with D unclear. In nucleotides, the CDR3 is TGTGCCAGCGACCTCCGGGGGAACACTGAAGCTTTCTTT. Protein: CASDLRGNTEAFF.